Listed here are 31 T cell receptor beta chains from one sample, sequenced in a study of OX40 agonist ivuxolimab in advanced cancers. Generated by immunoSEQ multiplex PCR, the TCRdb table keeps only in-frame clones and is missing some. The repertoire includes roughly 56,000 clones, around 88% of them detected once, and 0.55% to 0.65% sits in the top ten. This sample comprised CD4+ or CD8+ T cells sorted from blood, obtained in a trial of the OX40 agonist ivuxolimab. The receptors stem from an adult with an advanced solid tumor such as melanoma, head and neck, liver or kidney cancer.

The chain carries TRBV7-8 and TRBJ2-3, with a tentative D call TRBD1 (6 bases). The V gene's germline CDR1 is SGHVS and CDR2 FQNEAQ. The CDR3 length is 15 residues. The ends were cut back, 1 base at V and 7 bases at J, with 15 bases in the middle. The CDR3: CASSLVRDMPYTQYF. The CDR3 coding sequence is TGTGCCAGCAGCTTAGTTCGGGACATGCCTTATACGCAGTATTTT.

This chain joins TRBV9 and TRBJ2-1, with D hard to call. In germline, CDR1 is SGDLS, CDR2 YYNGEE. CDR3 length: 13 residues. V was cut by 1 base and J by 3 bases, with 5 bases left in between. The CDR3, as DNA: TGTGCCAGCAGCGTAAGCAACTACAATGAGCAGTTCTTC. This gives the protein CASSVSNYNEQFF.

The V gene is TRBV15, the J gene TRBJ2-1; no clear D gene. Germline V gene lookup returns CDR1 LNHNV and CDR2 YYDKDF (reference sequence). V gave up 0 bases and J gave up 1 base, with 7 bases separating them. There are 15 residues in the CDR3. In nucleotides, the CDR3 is TGTGCCACCAGCAGAGATGGCCATTCCTACAATGAGCAGTTCTTC. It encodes CATSRDGHSYNEQFF.

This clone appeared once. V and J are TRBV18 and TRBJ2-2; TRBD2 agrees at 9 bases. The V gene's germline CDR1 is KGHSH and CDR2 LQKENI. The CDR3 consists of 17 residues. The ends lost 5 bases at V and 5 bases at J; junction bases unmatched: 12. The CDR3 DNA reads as TGTGCCAGCTCAAGTAGCGGGAGTACTCCTTGGACCGGGGAGCTGTTTTTT. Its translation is CASSSSGSTPWTGELFF.

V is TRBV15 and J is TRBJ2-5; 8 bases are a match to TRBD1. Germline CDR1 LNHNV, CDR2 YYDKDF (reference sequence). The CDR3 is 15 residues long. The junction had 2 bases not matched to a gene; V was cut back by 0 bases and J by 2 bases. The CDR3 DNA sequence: TGTGCCACCAGCAGAGATAACAGGGGGCAAGAGACCCAGTACTTC. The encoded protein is CATSRDNRGQETQYF.

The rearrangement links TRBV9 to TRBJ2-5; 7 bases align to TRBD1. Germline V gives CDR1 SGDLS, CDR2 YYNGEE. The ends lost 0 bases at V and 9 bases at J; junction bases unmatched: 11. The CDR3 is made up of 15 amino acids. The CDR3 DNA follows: TGTGCCAGCAGCGTAGAGACAGGGCCCCCTGAGGCCCAGTACTTC. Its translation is CASSVETGPPEAQYF.

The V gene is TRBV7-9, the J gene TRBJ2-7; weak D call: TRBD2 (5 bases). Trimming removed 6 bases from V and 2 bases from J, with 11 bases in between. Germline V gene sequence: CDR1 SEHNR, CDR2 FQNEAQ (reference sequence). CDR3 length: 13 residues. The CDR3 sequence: CASRPDGAYEQYF. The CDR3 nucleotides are TGTGCCAGCAGGCCCGACGGGGCCTACGAGCAGTACTTC.

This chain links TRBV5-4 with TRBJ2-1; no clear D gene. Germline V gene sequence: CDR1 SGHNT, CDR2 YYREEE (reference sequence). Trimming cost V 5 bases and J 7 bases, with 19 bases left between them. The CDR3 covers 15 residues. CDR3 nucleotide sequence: TGTGCCAGCAGTTTAGACCAGTCCCCGGTAAATGAGCAGTTCTTC. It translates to CASSLDQSPVNEQFF.

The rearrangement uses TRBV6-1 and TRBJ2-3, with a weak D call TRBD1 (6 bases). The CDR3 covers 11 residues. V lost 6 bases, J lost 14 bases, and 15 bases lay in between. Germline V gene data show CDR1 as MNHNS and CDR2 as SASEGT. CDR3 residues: CASSRQERWYF. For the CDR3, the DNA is TGTGCCAGCAGCCGACAGGAAAGGTGGTATTTT.

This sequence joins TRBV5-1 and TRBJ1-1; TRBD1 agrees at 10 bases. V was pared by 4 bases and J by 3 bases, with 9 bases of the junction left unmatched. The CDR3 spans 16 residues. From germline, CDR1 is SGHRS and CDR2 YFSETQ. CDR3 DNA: TGCGCCAGCAGCCCGGGGACAGGGGTGGCCGACACTGAAGCTTTCTTT. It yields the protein CASSPGTGVADTEAFF.

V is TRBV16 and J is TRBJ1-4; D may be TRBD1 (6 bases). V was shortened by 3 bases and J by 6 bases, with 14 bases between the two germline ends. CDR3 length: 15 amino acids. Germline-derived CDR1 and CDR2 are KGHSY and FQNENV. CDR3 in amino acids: CASSQSGDTYEKLFF. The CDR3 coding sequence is TGTGCCAGCAGCCAGTCCGGGGACACCTATGAAAAACTGTTTTTT.

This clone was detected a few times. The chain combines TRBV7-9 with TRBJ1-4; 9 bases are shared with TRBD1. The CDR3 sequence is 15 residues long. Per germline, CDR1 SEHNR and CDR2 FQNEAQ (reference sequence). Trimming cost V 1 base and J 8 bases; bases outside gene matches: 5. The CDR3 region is CASSLVVGQGEKLFF. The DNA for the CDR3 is TGTGCCAGCAGCTTAGTCGTGGGACAGGGAGAAAAACTGTTTTTT.

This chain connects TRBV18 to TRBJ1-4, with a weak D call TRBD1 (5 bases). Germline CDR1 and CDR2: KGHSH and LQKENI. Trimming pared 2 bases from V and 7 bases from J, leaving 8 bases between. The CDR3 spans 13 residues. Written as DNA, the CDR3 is TGTGCCAGCTCACCAGGGACTGGTGAAAAACTGTTTTTT. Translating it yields CASSPGTGEKLFF. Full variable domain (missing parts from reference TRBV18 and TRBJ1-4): NAGVMQNPRHLVRRRGQEARLRCSPMKGHSHVYWYRQLPEEGLKFMVYLQKENIIDESGMPKERFSAEFPKEGPSILRIQQVVRGDSAAYFCASSPGTGEKLFFGSGTQLSVL.

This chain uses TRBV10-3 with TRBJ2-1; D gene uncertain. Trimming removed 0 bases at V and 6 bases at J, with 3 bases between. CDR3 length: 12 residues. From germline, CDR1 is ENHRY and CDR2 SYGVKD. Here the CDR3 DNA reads TGTGCCATCAGTGAGTCGACCAATGAGCAGTTCTTC. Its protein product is CAISESTNEQFF.

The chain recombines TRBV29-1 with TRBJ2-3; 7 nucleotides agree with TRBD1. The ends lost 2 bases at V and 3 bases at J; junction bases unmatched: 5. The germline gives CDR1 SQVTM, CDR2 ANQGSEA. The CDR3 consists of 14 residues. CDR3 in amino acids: CSVEKGATTDTQYF. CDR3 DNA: TGCAGCGTTGAAAAGGGGGCCACAACAGATACGCAGTATTTT.

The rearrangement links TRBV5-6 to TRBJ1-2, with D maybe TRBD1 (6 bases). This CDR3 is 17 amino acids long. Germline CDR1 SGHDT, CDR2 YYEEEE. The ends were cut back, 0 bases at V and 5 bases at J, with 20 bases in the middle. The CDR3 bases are TGTGCCAGCAGCTTGGTTCCAGGTCAGGGGTTAGGGTATGGCTACACCTTC. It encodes CASSLVPGQGLGYGYTF.

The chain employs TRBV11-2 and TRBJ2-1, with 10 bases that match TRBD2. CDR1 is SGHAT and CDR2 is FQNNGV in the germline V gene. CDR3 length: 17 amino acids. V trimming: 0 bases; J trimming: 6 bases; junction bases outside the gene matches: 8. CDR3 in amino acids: CASSLEASGRVGNEQFF. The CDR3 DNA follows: TGTGCCAGCAGCTTAGAGGCTAGCGGGAGAGTAGGCAATGAGCAGTTCTTC.

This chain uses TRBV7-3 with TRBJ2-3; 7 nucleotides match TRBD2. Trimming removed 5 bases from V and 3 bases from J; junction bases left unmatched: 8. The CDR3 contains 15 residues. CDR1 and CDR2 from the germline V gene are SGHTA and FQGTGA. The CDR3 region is CASSPGGSKTDTQYF. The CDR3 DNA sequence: TGTGCCAGCAGCCCCGGGGGGAGCAAAACAGATACGCAGTATTTT.

The CDR3, as DNA: TGTGCCACCAGCTACTCCTCAACTAATGAAAAACTGTTTTTT. It yields the protein CATSYSSTNEKLFF. V usage is TRBV15 and J usage is TRBJ1-4; D gene uncertain. Deletions cut 5 bases from V and 0 bases from J, with 7 bases between. The CDR3 sequence is 14 residues long. Germline V gene data show CDR1 as LNHNV and CDR2 as YYDKDF (reference sequence).

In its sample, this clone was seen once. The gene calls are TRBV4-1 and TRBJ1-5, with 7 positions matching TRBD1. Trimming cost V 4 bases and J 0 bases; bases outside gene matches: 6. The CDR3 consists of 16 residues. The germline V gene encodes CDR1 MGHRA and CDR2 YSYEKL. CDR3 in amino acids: CASSLDRAGSNQPQHF. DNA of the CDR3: TGCGCCAGCAGCCTAGACAGGGCAGGTAGCAATCAGCCCCAGCATTTT.

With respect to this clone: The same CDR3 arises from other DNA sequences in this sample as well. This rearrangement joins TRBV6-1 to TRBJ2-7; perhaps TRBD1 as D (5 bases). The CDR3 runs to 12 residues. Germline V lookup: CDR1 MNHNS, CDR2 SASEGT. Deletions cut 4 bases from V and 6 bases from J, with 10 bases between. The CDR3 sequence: CASSVERGEQYF. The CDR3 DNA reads TGTGCCAGCAGTGTAGAAAGGGGCGAGCAGTACTTC.

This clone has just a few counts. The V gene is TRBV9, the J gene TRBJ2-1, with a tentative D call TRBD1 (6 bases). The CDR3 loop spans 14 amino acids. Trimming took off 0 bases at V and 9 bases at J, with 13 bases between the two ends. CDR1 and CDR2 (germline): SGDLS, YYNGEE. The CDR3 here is CASSVATGRSEQFF. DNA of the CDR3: TGTGCCAGCAGCGTAGCTACAGGGAGAAGTGAGCAGTTCTTC.

CDR3 bases: TGCGCCAGCAGCCAAGGAGGGGACTATCGTGAGACCCAGTACTTC. This translates into CASSQGGDYRETQYF. The V and J genes are TRBV4-1 and TRBJ2-5; 7 bases line up with TRBD2. This CDR3 is 15 amino acids long. Germline trimming cut 1 base from V and 5 bases from J; bases unmatched to any gene: 7. CDR1 MGHRA and CDR2 YSYEKL come from the germline V gene.

The CDR3 region is CASSLDHATYEQYF. The CDR3 coding sequence is TGCGCCAGCAGCTTGGACCACGCCACCTACGAGCAGTACTTC. The chain combines TRBV5-1 with TRBJ2-7; D call uncertain. Germline loops: CDR1 SGHRS, CDR2 YFSETQ. The CDR3 has 14 residues. Trimming took 0 bases from V and 2 from J, leaving 9 bases between them. Complete variable domain (other parts from reference TRBV5-1 and TRBJ2-7): KAGVTQTPRYLIKTRGQQVTLSCSPISGHRSVSWYQQTPGQGLQFLFEYFSETQRNKGNFPGRFSGRQFSNSRSEMNVSTLELGDSALYLCASSLDHATYEQYFGPGTRLTVT.

The CDR3 DNA sequence: TGTGCCAGCACCCGACCTGGCACAGGAGCGAACACCGGGGAGCTGTTTTTT. Its translation: CASTRPGTGANTGELFF. The chain couples TRBV7-9 to TRBJ2-2, with a possible D match to TRBD1 (5 bases). Germline V CDR1 and CDR2: SEHNR, FQNEAQ (reference sequence). V shed 7 bases and J shed 0 bases, with 18 bases lying between them. The CDR3 has 17 amino acids.

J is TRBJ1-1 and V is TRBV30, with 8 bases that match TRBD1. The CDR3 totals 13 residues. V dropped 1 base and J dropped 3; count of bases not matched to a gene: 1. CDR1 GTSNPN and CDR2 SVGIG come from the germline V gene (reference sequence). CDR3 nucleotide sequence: TGTGCCTGGAGTGAGACAGGGGACACTGAAGCTTTCTTT. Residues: CAWSETGDTEAFF.

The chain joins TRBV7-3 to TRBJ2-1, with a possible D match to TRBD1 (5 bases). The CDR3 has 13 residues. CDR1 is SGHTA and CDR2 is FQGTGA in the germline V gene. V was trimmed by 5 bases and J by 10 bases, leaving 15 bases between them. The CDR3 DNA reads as TGTGCCAGCAGCCCCCATTTAGCAGGGGAGCAGTTCTTC. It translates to CASSPHLAGEQFF.

The CDR3 region has the DNA TGTGCCAGCAGCCCCGGACTAGCGGGAGAAAATGAGCAGTTCTTC. As protein: CASSPGLAGENEQFF. This chain joins TRBV2 and TRBJ2-1; 13 nucleotides align to TRBD2. J gave up 7 bases and V 6 bases, and 6 bases lay outside the gene matches. The CDR3 covers 15 residues. Germline CDR1 is SNHLY and CDR2 is FYNNEI.

DNA of the CDR3: TGTGCCAGCAGTTTCGGTCTAGGCCAGCCCCAGCATTTT. Residues: CASSFGLGQPQHF. The chain is built from TRBV6-5 and TRBJ1-5, with D unresolved. This CDR3 has 13 residues. In germline, CDR1 is MNHEY, CDR2 SVGAGI. V lost 4 bases to trimming and J lost 7 bases, with 11 bases between them.

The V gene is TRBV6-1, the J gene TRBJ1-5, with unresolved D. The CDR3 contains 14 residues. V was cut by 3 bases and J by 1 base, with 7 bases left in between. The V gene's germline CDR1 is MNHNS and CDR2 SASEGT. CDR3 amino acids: CASSETWSNQPQHF. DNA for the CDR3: TGTGCCAGCAGTGAGACCTGGAGCAATCAGCCCCAGCATTTT.

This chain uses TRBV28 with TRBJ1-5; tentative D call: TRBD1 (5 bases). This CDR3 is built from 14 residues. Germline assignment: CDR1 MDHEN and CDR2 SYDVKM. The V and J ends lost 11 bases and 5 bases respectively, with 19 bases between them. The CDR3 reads CAAVSSRRDQPQHF. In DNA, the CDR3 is TGTGCCGCGGTGTCCAGTCGCAGGGATCAGCCCCAGCATTTT.